The entry below describes one T cell receptor beta chain. Measured with immunoSEQ multiplex PCR; TCRdb has only the in-frame clones, and not every one. The sample comprises 20,000 to 25,000 clones, 88% of which are singletons, and 9.5% to 12% rests with the top ten. The sample is drawn from a study of blood T cell repertoires in COVID-19. In germline, CDR1 is LNHDA, CDR2 SQIVND (reference sequence). The CDR3 has 16 residues. J was trimmed by 0 bases and V by 4 bases; bases with no gene match: 4. The sequenced sample was peripheral blood. The clonotype originates from a human donor in a cohort sampled during active COVID-19. The donor label of this sample is uncertain. The rearrangement joins TRBV19 to TRBJ1-5, with 9 bases lining up with TRBD1. The CDR3 region is CASSRGDRVSNQPQHF. The DNA of the CDR3 is TGTGCCAGTAGTAGAGGGGACAGGGTTAGCAATCAGCCCCAGCATTTT. Based on the CDR3 plus reference TRBV19 and TRBJ1-5, the full variable domain is DGGITQSPKYLFRKEGQNVTLSCEQNLNHDAMYWYRQDPGQGLRLIYYSQIVNDFQKGDIAEGYSVSREKKESFPLTVTSAQKNPTAFYLCASSRGDRVSNQPQHFGDGTRLSIL.